The 13 T cell receptor beta chains listed next were all sequenced from one sample in a study of beta chain features in type 1 diabetes. Study-level results: Moderate yet significant TCRB CDR3 shortening was seen in Type 1 diabetes patients in all four CD4+ subsets.

Expressed TCRB transcripts were sequenced because the entire RNA isolate underwent reverse transcription. Profiling relied on immunoSEQ multiplex PCR, and the TCRdb table lists in-frame clones only, not all of them. This sample yields some 63,000 clones, of which almost 50% are seen a single time; 0.65% to 0.85% belongs to the top ten. Their recognized antigens are unknown. Sequenced material: central memory CD4+ T cells from blood. Receptors originate from a man aged 25-45 years with type 1 diabetes.

The CDR3 bases are TGTGCCAGCAGCGACCTAGCGGGAGGGCCCTTTTACCAAGAGACCCAGTACTTC. It specifies CASSDLAGGPFYQETQYF. The chain recombines TRBV5-8 with TRBJ2-5; 12 bases fit TRBD2. The CDR3 length is 18 residues. V trimming: 4 bases; J trimming: 0 bases; junction bases outside the gene matches: 10. Germline CDR1 reads SGHTS; CDR2 reads YDEGEE. The whole variable domain, filled in from reference TRBV5-8 and TRBJ2-5, reads EAGVTQSPTHLIKTRGQQATLRCSPISGHTSVYWYQQALGLGLQFLLWYDEGEERNRGNFPPRFSGRQFPNYSSELNVNALELEDSALYLCASSDLAGGPFYQETQYFGPGTRLLVL.

The chain carries TRBV19 and TRBJ2-3, with 7 bases identical to TRBD1. Germline loops: CDR1 LNHDA, CDR2 SQIVND (reference sequence). V lost 3 bases, J lost 4 bases, and 7 bases stayed unmatched. The CDR3 covers 15 residues. In nucleotides, the CDR3 is TGTGCCAGTAGTATGGAGCAGGGGGACGCAGATACGCAGTATTTT. As protein: CASSMEQGDADTQYF.

This clone has a handful of counts. Just one base apart from a much larger clone, this may be a read error. Other DNA sequences in the sample encode the same CDR3. CDR3 DNA: TGCGCCAGCAGCCAAGTCTCGGGGGGGTCCTACAATGAGCAGTTCTTC. Residues: CASSQVSGGSYNEQFF. The gene calls are TRBV4-1 and TRBJ2-1; 8 bases line up with TRBD2. The CDR3 sequence is 16 residues long. Germline-derived CDR1 and CDR2 are MGHRA and YSYEKL. V was pared by 1 base and J by 1 base, with 3 bases of the junction left unmatched.

The gene calls are TRBV7-6 and TRBJ1-5; 11 bases line up with TRBD1. The CDR3 has 15 residues. V lost 0 bases, J lost 7 bases, and 2 bases stayed unmatched. CDR1 is SGHVS, CDR2 FNYEAQ, per germline. The CDR3 reads CASSLAGQGDQPQHF. As DNA, the CDR3 is TGTGCCAGCAGCTTAGCGGGACAGGGGGACCAGCCCCAGCATTTT.

This rearrangement joins TRBV30 to TRBJ1-2; TRBD1 agrees at 7 bases. The CDR3 length is 13 residues. CDR1 and CDR2 from the germline V gene are GTSNPN and SVGIG (reference sequence). Trimming removed 1 base from V and 9 bases from J; junction bases left unmatched: 8. The CDR3 DNA is TGTGCCTGGAGTGCGATGGGGGACAGCCGCTACACCTTC. Encoded protein: CAWSAMGDSRYTF.

The J gene is TRBJ1-2, the V gene TRBV7-2; D unclear. Germline CDR1 reads SGHTA; CDR2 reads FQGNSA. CDR3 size: 13 residues. V gave up 4 bases and J gave up 2 bases, with 8 bases separating them. The CDR3 loop is CASSSYLNYGYTF. The CDR3 coding sequence is TGTGCCAGCAGCTCCTATCTCAACTATGGCTACACCTTC.

This clone was seen more than once but under ten times. The chain couples TRBV7-6 to TRBJ2-2; TRBD2 might be the D (5 bases). The V gene lost 3 bases and the J gene lost 2 bases, with 19 bases spanning the gap. The germline V gene has CDR1 SGHVS and CDR2 FNYEAQ. This CDR3 is built from 18 residues. The CDR3: CASSFLSSPSTNTGELFF. In DNA form, the CDR3 reads TGTGCCAGCAGCTTCCTATCTAGCCCCTCTACAAACACCGGGGAGCTGTTTTTT.

CDR3 residues: CASSYSTGKQGYTF. CDR3 coding DNA: TGTGCCAGCAGTTACTCTACAGGGAAGCAGGGCTACACCTTC. The gene calls are TRBV6-5 and TRBJ1-2; D is possibly TRBD1 (6 bases). Trimming took off 0 bases at V and 8 bases at J, with 13 bases between the two ends. Per germline, CDR1 MNHEY and CDR2 SVGAGI. The CDR3 sequence is 14 residues long.

This clone showed up just a few times. The J gene is TRBJ2-3, the V gene TRBV6-5, with D tentatively TRBD2 (6 bases). Between the trimmed V and J ends, which lost 10 bases and 0 bases, there was a span of 17 bases. Germline lookup yields CDR1 MNHEY and CDR2 SVGAGI. The CDR3 contains 15 residues. CDR3: CATKMMEGSTDTQYF. The CDR3 nucleotides are TGTGCCACCAAAATGATGGAGGGGAGCACAGATACGCAGTATTTT.

This clone was seen a handful of times. This CDR3 reads CASSLVVGRSYEQYF. The CDR3 region has the DNA TGTGCCAGCAGCTTAGTGGTGGGGCGGTCCTACGAGCAGTACTTC. This chain uses TRBV7-2 with TRBJ2-7, with D possibly being TRBD1 (5 bases). The germline V gene encodes CDR1 SGHTA and CDR2 FQGNSA. The CDR3 sequence is 15 residues long. The V end lost 1 base, the J end lost 1 base, and 11 bases lay between the germline ends.

Here the CDR3 reads CASSKRPLAGGGFEQYF. The CDR3 DNA reads TGTGCCAGCAGCAAAAGGCCCCTAGCGGGAGGGGGTTTCGAGCAGTACTTC. The chain is built from TRBV4-2 and TRBJ2-7; 12 positions agree with TRBD2. The CDR3 length is 17 residues. V trimming: 5 bases; J trimming: 6 bases; junction bases outside the gene matches: 14. CDR1 and CDR2 from the germline V gene are LGHNA and YNFKEQ.

This CDR3 is CASSSLGQGAMEKLFF. In nucleotides, the CDR3 is TGTGCCAGCAGCTCCCTAGGACAGGGGGCTATGGAAAAACTGTTTTTT. This chain uses TRBV11-2 with TRBJ1-4; 11 nucleotides align to TRBD1. CDR1 and CDR2 from the germline V gene are SGHAT and FQNNGV. The CDR3 totals 16 residues. The V segment lost 4 bases and the J segment 8 bases; nucleotides outside the gene matches: 9.

In this sample, this clone turned up once. V usage is TRBV5-4 and J usage is TRBJ1-3; perhaps TRBD1 as D (5 bases). Trimming cost V 3 bases and J 2 bases, with 12 bases left between them. The V gene's germline CDR1 is SGHNT and CDR2 YYREEE (reference sequence). The CDR3 extends over 15 amino acids. The CDR3 DNA sequence: TGTGCCAGCAGCTATCGCGGGACGGCTGGAAACACCATATATTTT. It translates to CASSYRGTAGNTIYF. The full variable domain, in which reference TRBV5-4 and TRBJ1-3 provide the parts outside the CDR3, is ETGVTQSPTHLIKTRGQQVTLRCSSQSGHNTVSWYQQALGQGPQFIFQYYREEENGRGNFPPRFSGLQFPNYSSELNVNALELDDSALYLCASSYRGTAGNTIYFGEGSWLTVV.